Listed below are T cell receptor beta chains from one sample, sequenced in a study of beta chain features in type 1 diabetes. Sequenced by immunoSEQ multiplex PCR; TCRdb stores in-frame clones only, minus some. The sample lists 680,000 or so clones, about 14% seen once, with about 0.097% in the top ten. Material for sequencing was naive CD4+ T cells from blood. Receptors originate from a man younger than 35 in good health. Both conserved end residues are part of each CDR3. D genes are given only for firm matches. Only part of the rows carry a size: once, few, many, or a class if the clone is expanded.

13,TRBV11-1,TRBJ2-7,.,.,CASSLTVTYEQYF,TGTGCCAGCAGCCTGACAGTGACCTACGAGCAGTACTTC
12,TRBV28,TRBJ1-1,.,.,CASSVGITEAFF,TGTGCCAGCAGTGTGGGTATTACTGAAGCTTTCTTT
14,TRBV19,TRBJ2-2,.,.,CASMTARGTGELFF,TGTGCCAGTATGACGGCCCGTGGCACCGGGGAGCTGTTTTTT
14,TRBV7-9,TRBJ1-1,.,few,CASSGPPMNTEAFF,TGTGCCAGCAGCGGACCGCCCATGAACACTGAAGCTTTCTTT
16,TRBV7-9,TRBJ2-5,.,.,CASSSSGTTGRETQYF,TGTGCCAGCAGCTCTAGTGGGACCACAGGGCGAGAGACCCAGTACTTC
15,TRBV29-1,TRBJ2-2,TRBD1,.,CSVGGQGLYTGELFF,TGCAGCGTGGGAGGACAGGGGCTGTACACCGGGGAGCTGTTTTTT
13,TRBV2,TRBJ2-7,TRBD2,.,CASRLAGDYEQYF,TGTGCCAGCAGACTAGCGGGAGACTACGAGCAGTACTTC
15,TRBV2,TRBJ2-5,TRBD2,.,CASTPGGPFQETQYF,TGTGCCAGCACGCCGGGGGGGCCCTTCCAAGAGACCCAGTACTTC
15,TRBV7-9,TRBJ2-3,.,.,CASSLKINIADTQYF,TGTGCCAGCAGCTTAAAGATAAATATAGCAGATACGCAGTATTTT
14,TRBV28,TRBJ1-1,TRBD1,.,CASSTPRTGRRAFF,TGTGCCAGCAGCACACCTAGGACAGGCCGTAGGGCTTTCTTT
14,TRBV7-2,TRBJ2-7,.,.,CASSLAIQIYEQYF,TGTGCCAGCAGCTTAGCGATCCAGATATACGAGCAGTACTTC
15,TRBV2,TRBJ2-5,.,.,CASIRGGRGPETQYF,TGTGCCAGCATCAGGGGCGGCAGGGGCCCAGAGACCCAGTACTTC
14,TRBV18,TRBJ1-1,.,few,CASSLLGSNTEAFF,TGTGCCAGCTCCCTGCTCGGTTCGAACACTGAAGCTTTCTTT
10,TRBV5-1,TRBJ2-3,.,.,CASPKDTQYF,TGCGCCAGCCCCAAGGATACGCAGTATTTT
16,TRBV7-2,TRBJ2-1,.,few,CASSRTRTSSYNEQFF,TGTGCCAGCAGCCGTACTAGGACGAGCTCCTACAATGAGCAGTTCTTC
11,TRBV5-6,TRBJ2-4,.,.,CASSSRDIQYF,TGTGCCAGCAGCTCAAGGGACATTCAGTACTTC
16,TRBV28,TRBJ1-2,.,.,CASSLSSGTRRSGYTF,TGTGCCAGCAGTTTATCCTCCGGGACAAGGCGCTCGGGCTACACCTTC
13,TRBV7-9,TRBJ1-1,.,few,CASSPSGQREAFF,TGTGCCAGCAGCCCCAGCGGACAACGTGAAGCTTTCTTT
16,TRBV9,TRBJ1-1,.,few,CASSPQSGVRSAEAFF,TGTGCCAGCAGCCCACAATCCGGAGTCAGAAGTGCTGAAGCTTTCTTT
17,TRBV10-3,TRBJ1-2,.,.,CAISEAWGKGSRYGYTF,TGTGCCATCAGTGAAGCGTGGGGTAAGGGAAGTCGGTATGGCTACACCTTC
16,TRBV4-1,TRBJ2-1,.,.,CASSQERLLLNNEQFF,TGCGCCAGCAGCCAAGAAAGACTACTCTTGAACAATGAGCAGTTCTTC
15,TRBV10-3,TRBJ1-1,TRBD1,.,CAISDSDRVNTEAFF,TGTGCCATCAGTGACTCGGACAGGGTGAACACTGAAGCTTTCTTT
18,TRBV28,TRBJ2-6,TRBD1,.,CASSPGGQRLGGANVLTF,TGTGCCAGCAGTCCAGGGGGACAGCGCTTGGGTGGGGCCAACGTCCTGACTTTC
15,TRBV5-1,TRBJ1-4,.,.,CASSLGGAGSEKLFF,TGCGCCAGCAGCTTGGGAGGGGCCGGGAGTGAAAAACTGTTTTTT
17,TRBV7-2,TRBJ2-6,TRBD1,few,CASSRDSTNSGANVLTF,TGTGCCAGCAGCCGGGACAGTACCAACTCTGGGGCCAACGTCCTGACTTTC
13,TRBV4-2,TRBJ2-5,.,.,CASSYDRQETQYF,TGTGCCAGCAGCTATGACAGACAAGAGACCCAGTACTTC
17,TRBV7-6,TRBJ1-3,.,few,CASSLGSGLNSGNTIYF,TGTGCCAGCAGCTTGGGTTCGGGACTGAACTCTGGAAACACCATATATTTT
14,TRBV11-1,TRBJ2-1,.,few,CASSSAGGGNEQFF,TGTGCCAGCAGCTCCGCAGGAGGGGGTAATGAGCAGTTCTTC
15,TRBV6-5,TRBJ1-4,.,.,CASTGLGATNEKLFF,TGTGCCAGCACGGGCTTGGGAGCAACTAATGAAAAACTGTTTTTT
15,TRBV7-9,TRBJ1-2,TRBD1,.,CASSLAGGEVYGYTF,TGTGCCAGCAGCTTGGCAGGGGGCGAGGTCTATGGCTACACCTTC
16,TRBV19,TRBJ2-7,.,few,CASSILGQGLFYEQYF,TGTGCCAGTAGTATACTAGGACAGGGACTATTCTACGAGCAGTACTTC
15,TRBV4-2,TRBJ2-1,.,.,CASSQEFSGYNEQFF,TGTGCCAGCAGCCAAGAGTTTAGCGGCTACAATGAGCAGTTCTTC
15,TRBV7-9,TRBJ2-5,.,.,CASSMDTLYQETQYF,TGTGCCAGCAGCATGGACACGCTCTACCAAGAGACCCAGTACTTC
14,TRBV6-4,TRBJ1-1,.,few,CASKMTAGNTEAFF,TGTGCCAGCAAGATGACAGCCGGGAACACTGAAGCTTTCTTT
14,TRBV4-1,TRBJ1-2,.,few,CASSQPGSPYGYTF,TGCGCCAGCAGCCAACCAGGGAGCCCTTATGGCTACACCTTC